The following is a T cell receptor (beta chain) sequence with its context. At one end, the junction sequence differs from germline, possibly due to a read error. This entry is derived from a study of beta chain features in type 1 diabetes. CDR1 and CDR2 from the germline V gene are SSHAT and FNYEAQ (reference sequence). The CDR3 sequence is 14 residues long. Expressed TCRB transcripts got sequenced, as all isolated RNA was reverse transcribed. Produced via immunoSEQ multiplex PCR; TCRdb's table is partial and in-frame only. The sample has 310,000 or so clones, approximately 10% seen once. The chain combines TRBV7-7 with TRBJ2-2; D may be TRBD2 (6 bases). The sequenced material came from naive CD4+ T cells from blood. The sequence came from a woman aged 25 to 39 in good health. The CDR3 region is CASSLGTHTGELFF. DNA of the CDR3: TGTGCTAGCAGCTTAGGGACTCACACCGGGGAGCTGTTTTTT.